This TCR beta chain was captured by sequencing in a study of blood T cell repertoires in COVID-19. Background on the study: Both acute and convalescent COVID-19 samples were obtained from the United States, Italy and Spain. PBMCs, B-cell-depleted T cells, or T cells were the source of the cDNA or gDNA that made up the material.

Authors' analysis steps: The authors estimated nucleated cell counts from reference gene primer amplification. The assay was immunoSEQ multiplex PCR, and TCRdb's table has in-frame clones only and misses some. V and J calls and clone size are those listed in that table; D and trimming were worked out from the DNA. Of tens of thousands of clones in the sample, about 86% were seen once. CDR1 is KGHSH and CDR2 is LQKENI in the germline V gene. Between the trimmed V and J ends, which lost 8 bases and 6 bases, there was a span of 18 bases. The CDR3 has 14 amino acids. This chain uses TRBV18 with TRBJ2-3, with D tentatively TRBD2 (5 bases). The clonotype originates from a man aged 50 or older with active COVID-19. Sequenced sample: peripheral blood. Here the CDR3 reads CASATSRARDTQYF. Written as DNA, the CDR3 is TGTGCCAGCGCGACGTCGAGGGCACGCGATACGCAGTATTTT.